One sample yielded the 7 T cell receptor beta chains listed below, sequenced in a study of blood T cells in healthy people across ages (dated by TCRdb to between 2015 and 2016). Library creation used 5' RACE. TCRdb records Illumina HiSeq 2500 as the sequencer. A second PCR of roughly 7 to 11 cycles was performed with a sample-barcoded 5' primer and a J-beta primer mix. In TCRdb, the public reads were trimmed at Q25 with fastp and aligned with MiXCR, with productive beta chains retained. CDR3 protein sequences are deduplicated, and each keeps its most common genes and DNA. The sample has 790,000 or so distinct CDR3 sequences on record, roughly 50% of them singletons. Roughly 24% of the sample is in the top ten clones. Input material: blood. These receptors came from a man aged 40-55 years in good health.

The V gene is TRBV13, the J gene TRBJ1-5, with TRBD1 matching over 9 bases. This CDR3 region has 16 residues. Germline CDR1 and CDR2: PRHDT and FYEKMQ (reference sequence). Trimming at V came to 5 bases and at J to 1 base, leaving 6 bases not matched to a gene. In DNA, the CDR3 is TGTGCCAGCAGCGCACAAACAGGGGGCAGCAATCAGCCCCAGCATTTT. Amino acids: CASSAQTGGSNQPQHF.

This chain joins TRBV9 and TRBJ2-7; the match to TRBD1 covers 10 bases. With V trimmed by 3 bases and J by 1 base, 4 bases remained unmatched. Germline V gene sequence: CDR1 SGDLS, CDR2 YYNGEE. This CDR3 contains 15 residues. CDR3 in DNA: TGTGCCAGCAGCGGGGGGGGACAGGGGTCCTACGAGCAGTACTTC. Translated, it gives CASSGGGQGSYEQYF.

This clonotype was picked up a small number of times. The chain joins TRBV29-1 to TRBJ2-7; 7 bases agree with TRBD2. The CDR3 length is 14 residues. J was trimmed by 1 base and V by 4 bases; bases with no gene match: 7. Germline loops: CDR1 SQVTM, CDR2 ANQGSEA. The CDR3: CSVVPGRGSYEQYF. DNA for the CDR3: TGCAGCGTTGTCCCTGGGCGGGGGTCCTACGAGCAGTACTTC.

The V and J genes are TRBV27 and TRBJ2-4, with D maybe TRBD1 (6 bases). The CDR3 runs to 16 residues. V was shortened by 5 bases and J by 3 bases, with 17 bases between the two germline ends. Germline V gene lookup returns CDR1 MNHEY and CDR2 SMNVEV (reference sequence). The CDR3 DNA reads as TGTGCCAGCAGTCCGTGGACAGTTGAGGGCAAAAACATTCAGTACTTC. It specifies CASSPWTVEGKNIQYF.

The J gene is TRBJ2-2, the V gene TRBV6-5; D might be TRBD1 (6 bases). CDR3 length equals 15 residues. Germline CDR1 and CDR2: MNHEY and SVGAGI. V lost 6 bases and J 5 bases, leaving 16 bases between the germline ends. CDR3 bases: TGTGCCAGCAGACTTTCAGGGGTAGGGACCGGGGAGCTGTTTTTT. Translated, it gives CASRLSGVGTGELFF.

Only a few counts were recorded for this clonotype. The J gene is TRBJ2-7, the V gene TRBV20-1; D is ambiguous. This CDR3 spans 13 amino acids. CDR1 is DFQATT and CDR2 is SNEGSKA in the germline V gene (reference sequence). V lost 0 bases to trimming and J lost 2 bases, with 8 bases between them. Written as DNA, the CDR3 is TGCAGTGCTAGAGATGGGCGGACCTACGAGCAGTACTTC. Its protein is CSARDGRTYEQYF.

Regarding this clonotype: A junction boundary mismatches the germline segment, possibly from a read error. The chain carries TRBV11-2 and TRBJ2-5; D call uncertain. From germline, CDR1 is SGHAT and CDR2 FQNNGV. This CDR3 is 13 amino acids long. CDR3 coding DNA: TGTGCCAGCAGCGTAGATGGCGGCGCCGGGCAGTACTTC. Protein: CASSVDGGAGQYF.